This TCR beta chain was retrieved from a study of CXCR3-negative and CXCR3-positive naive CD8 T cells. Definition of naive CD8+ T cells rested on a CD45RO-CCR7+CD27+CD95- profile. Notes on the study in general: Naive CXCR3-negative cells resembled naive CXCR3-positive cells in TRBV-TRBJ usage; memory cells differed.

For this clonotype: What it binds is not known.

The CDR3 contains 16 residues. The V gene's germline CDR1 is MGHRA and CDR2 YSYEKL. TRB cDNA libraries were made by UMI-labeled 5' RACE. TCRdb re-called the 5' RACE reads and shows each CDR3 protein once, DNA omitted. The specimen's table records roughly 8,700 distinct CDR3 sequences. The TCR originated in a human donor in good health. Some clones in this sample may be carry-over from other donors' samples. Sequenced sample: naive CXCR3- CD8+ T cells from blood. Described subset: CD45RO-CCR7+CD27+CD95- naive CD8+ T cells lacking CXCR3 (TNR3-). The V gene is TRBV4-1, the J gene TRBJ2-1; the TCRdb call, TRBD1, lacks DNA for checking. The CDR3 is CASSQLGGTAYNEQFF.